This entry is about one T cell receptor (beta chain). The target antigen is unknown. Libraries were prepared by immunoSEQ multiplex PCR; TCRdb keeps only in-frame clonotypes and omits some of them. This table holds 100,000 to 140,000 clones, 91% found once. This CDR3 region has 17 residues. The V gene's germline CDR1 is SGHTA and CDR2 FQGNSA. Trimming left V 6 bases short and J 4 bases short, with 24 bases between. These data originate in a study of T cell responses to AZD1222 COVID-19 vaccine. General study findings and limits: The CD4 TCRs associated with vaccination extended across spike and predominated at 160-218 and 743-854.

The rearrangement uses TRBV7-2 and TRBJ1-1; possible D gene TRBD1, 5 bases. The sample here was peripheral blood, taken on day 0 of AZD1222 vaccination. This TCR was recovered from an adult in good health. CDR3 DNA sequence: TGTGCCAGCAGTTGGGATCAAGGGACGGCGAGTTTCACTGAAGCTTTCTTT. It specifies CASSWDQGTASFTEAFF. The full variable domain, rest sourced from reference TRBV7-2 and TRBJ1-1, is GAGVSQSPSNKVTEKGKDVELRCDPISGHTALYWYRQSLGQGLEFLIYFQGNSAPDKSGLPSDRFSAERTGGSVSTLTIQRTQQEDSAVYLCASSWDQGTASFTEAFFGQGTRLTVV.